The T cell receptor (beta chain) under discussion was sequenced for a study of post-analysis software for immune sequencing data. Study context: Both relapsing-remitting and secondary progressive multiple sclerosis featured among the disease courses, as did progressive-relapsing multiple sclerosis.

Study-level results: Patients with multiple sclerosis recorded significantly lower normalized Chao1 diversity than controls, the study found.

Remarks on this clonotype: Its antigen is not known.

TCR beta libraries were prepared from cDNA with unique molecular identifiers. Each batch of about 0.95 to 10 million T cells produced hundreds of thousands of cDNA molecules. TCRdb recomputed calls from the PCR reads with MiXCR, one row per CDR3 protein. The sample has 500,000 to 600,000 distinct CDR3 sequences, roughly 40% seen once. The sequence was collected from a girl aged 5-17 years with multiple sclerosis. What was sequenced was blood.

CDR3 sequence: CSVDWAGGGQPQHF. CDR3 sequence (DNA): TGCAGCGTTGATTGGGCGGGGGGCGGTCAGCCCCAGCATTTT. The gene calls are TRBV29-1 and TRBJ1-5; weak D call: TRBD1 (6 bases). V was trimmed by 3 bases and J by 6 bases, leaving 15 bases between them. The CDR3 runs 14 residues. Germline V gene sequence: CDR1 SQVTM, CDR2 ANQGSEA.